These T cell receptor beta chains were read from a single sample in a study of blood T cell repertoires in COVID-19. Some clones are missing from TCRdb's copy, which holds only in-frame ones; the method was immunoSEQ multiplex PCR. Altogether roughly 500,000 clones are present, approximately 87% being singletons, with the ten largest covering 1.5% to 2%. The sequenced material came from PBMCs or T cells enriched from blood (not recorded which). The source of these receptors is a woman between 35 and 50 years old who had recovered from COVID-19. Both conserved end residues are part of each CDR3. Fields, in order: J gene, clone size, V gene, D gene, CDR3 protein, CDR3 DNA. The D gene is left open where the match is weak. The size field is filled for only some rows; it gives once, few, many or a size class.

j_call: TRBJ2-7
clone_size: -
v_call: TRBV9
d_call: -
cdr3_aa: CASSVGGSPETPAEQYF
cdr3_nt: TGTGCCAGCAGCGTCGGCGGCTCGCCGGAGACCCCGGCCGAGCAGTACTTC

j_call: TRBJ1-3
clone_size: -
v_call: TRBV7-9
d_call: -
cdr3_aa: CASSLQGSIYF
cdr3_nt: TGTGCCAGCAGCTTGCAGGGGTCCATATATTTT

j_call: TRBJ1-2
clone_size: once
v_call: TRBV7-8
d_call: -
cdr3_aa: CASSLARPGLNYGYTF
cdr3_nt: TGTGCCAGCAGCTTAGCTAGACCGGGTCTTAACTATGGCTACACCTTC

j_call: TRBJ1-5
clone_size: -
v_call: TRBV6-1
d_call: -
cdr3_aa: CASSERGSRNQPQHF
cdr3_nt: TGTGCCAGCAGTGAGCGGGGTTCGAGGAATCAGCCCCAGCATTTT

j_call: TRBJ1-1
clone_size: -
v_call: TRBV10-2
d_call: -
cdr3_aa: CASRGRDDTEAFF
cdr3_nt: TGCGCCAGTCGAGGGAGGGATGACACTGAAGCTTTCTTT

j_call: TRBJ2-7
clone_size: -
v_call: TRBV5-1
d_call: TRBD2
cdr3_aa: CASSLGLAGIYEQYF
cdr3_nt: TGCGCCAGCAGCTTGGGCCTAGCGGGAATCTACGAGCAGTACTTC

j_call: TRBJ2-7
clone_size: -
v_call: TRBV27
d_call: TRBD2
cdr3_aa: CASRRLAGAPLSEQYF
cdr3_nt: TGTGCCAGCAGGCGACTAGCGGGAGCCCCTTTGTCCGAGCAGTACTTC

j_call: TRBJ2-1
clone_size: -
v_call: TRBV5-5
d_call: TRBD2
cdr3_aa: CASRTLAGLGNEQFF
cdr3_nt: TGTGCCAGCAGAACTCTAGCGGGCCTGGGGAATGAGCAGTTCTTC

j_call: TRBJ1-2
clone_size: -
v_call: TRBV7-9
d_call: TRBD1
cdr3_aa: CASSLEDRVSGYTF
cdr3_nt: TGTGCCAGCAGCTTAGAGGACAGGGTCTCTGGCTACACCTTC

j_call: TRBJ2-5
clone_size: -
v_call: TRBV4-1
d_call: -
cdr3_aa: CASSSRWMQALRETQYF
cdr3_nt: TGCGCCAGCAGCTCAAGATGGATGCAGGCCCTCCGGGAGACCCAGTACTTC

j_call: TRBJ2-7
clone_size: once
v_call: TRBV19
d_call: TRBD1
cdr3_aa: CASSISGQSYEQYF
cdr3_nt: TGTGCCAGTAGTATATCGGGACAGTCCTACGAGCAGTACTTC

j_call: TRBJ1-3
clone_size: -
v_call: TRBV13
d_call: -
cdr3_aa: CASSLGDIKSSGNTIYF
cdr3_nt: TGTGCCAGCAGCTTAGGGGACATAAAGTCCAGTGGAAACACCATATATTTT

j_call: TRBJ1-1
clone_size: -
v_call: TRBV10-3
d_call: -
cdr3_aa: CAISPQANTEAFF
cdr3_nt: TGTGCCATCAGTCCACAGGCGAACACTGAAGCTTTCTTT

j_call: TRBJ2-2
clone_size: -
v_call: TRBV24-1
d_call: -
cdr3_aa: CATSDLNTNTGELFF
cdr3_nt: TGTGCCACCAGTGATTTGAATACGAACACCGGGGAGCTGTTTTTT

j_call: TRBJ2-3
clone_size: few
v_call: TRBV20-1
d_call: TRBD2
cdr3_aa: CSASRASGSTFSTDTQYF
cdr3_nt: TGCAGTGCTAGTAGGGCGAGCGGGAGTACCTTTAGCACAGATACGCAGTATTTT

j_call: TRBJ1-3
clone_size: -
v_call: TRBV3-1/TRBV3-2
d_call: TRBD1
cdr3_aa: CASSPGTGVGNTIYF
cdr3_nt: TGTGCCAGCAGCCCAGGGACAGGGGTTGGAAACACCATATATTTT

j_call: TRBJ2-1
clone_size: -
v_call: TRBV7-9
d_call: -
cdr3_aa: CASSLPSTGSNEQFF
cdr3_nt: TGTGCCAGCAGCTTACCCTCCACGGGGTCCAATGAGCAGTTCTTC

j_call: TRBJ2-2
clone_size: few
v_call: TRBV7-2
d_call: -
cdr3_aa: CASTGGPTTGELFF
cdr3_nt: TGTGCCAGCACCGGAGGGCCGACCACCGGGGAGCTGTTTTTT

j_call: TRBJ1-1
clone_size: -
v_call: TRBV20-1
d_call: -
cdr3_aa: CSARGGSGAFF
cdr3_nt: TGCAGTGCTAGAGGAGGCTCAGGGGCTTTCTTT

j_call: TRBJ2-1
clone_size: -
v_call: TRBV9
d_call: TRBD2
cdr3_aa: CASTGTSWRNEQFF
cdr3_nt: TGTGCCAGCACTGGGACTAGTTGGCGGAATGAGCAGTTCTTC

j_call: TRBJ2-7
clone_size: -
v_call: TRBV7-2
d_call: -
cdr3_aa: CASSLVGTVHEQYF
cdr3_nt: TGTGCCAGCAGCTTAGTTGGGACTGTCCACGAGCAGTACTTC

j_call: TRBJ1-1
clone_size: -
v_call: TRBV27
d_call: TRBD1
cdr3_aa: CASSLWGTGGGGTEAFF
cdr3_nt: TGTGCCAGCAGTTTATGGGGGACAGGGGGAGGAGGAACTGAAGCTTTCTTT

j_call: TRBJ2-3
clone_size: once
v_call: TRBV6-5
d_call: -
cdr3_aa: CASTRSPQITDTQYF
cdr3_nt: TGTGCCAGCACCCGGAGTCCTCAAATTACAGATACGCAGTATTTT

j_call: TRBJ1-3
clone_size: -
v_call: TRBV12-5
d_call: TRBD1
cdr3_aa: CASGRIGTGYLAGNTIYF
cdr3_nt: TGTGCTAGTGGTCGAATCGGGACAGGCTATCTAGCTGGAAACACCATATATTTT

j_call: TRBJ1-2
clone_size: -
v_call: TRBV7-2
d_call: TRBD1
cdr3_aa: CASSTTPTGNNYGYTF
cdr3_nt: TGTGCCAGCAGCACCACCCCGACAGGGAATAACTATGGCTACACCTTC

j_call: TRBJ1-1
clone_size: -
v_call: TRBV11-2
d_call: TRBD1
cdr3_aa: CASSRQGNTEAFF
cdr3_nt: TGTGCCAGCAGTCGACAGGGGAACACTGAAGCTTTCTTT

j_call: TRBJ2-1
clone_size: -
v_call: TRBV20-1
d_call: -
cdr3_aa: CSASPTPGEQFF
cdr3_nt: TGCAGTGCTAGTCCCACCCCCGGTGAGCAGTTCTTC

j_call: TRBJ2-2
clone_size: -
v_call: TRBV5-1
d_call: TRBD2
cdr3_aa: CASSTGTSFTGELFF
cdr3_nt: TGCGCCAGCAGCACAGGGACTAGTTTCACCGGGGAGCTGTTTTTT

j_call: TRBJ2-3
clone_size: -
v_call: TRBV1
d_call: -
cdr3_aa: CTSPVSGLATDTQYF
cdr3_nt: TGCACCAGCCCAGTCTCGGGACTAGCAACAGATACGCAGTATTTT

j_call: TRBJ2-1
clone_size: few
v_call: TRBV10-2
d_call: -
cdr3_aa: CASSESRLVAFSEQFF
cdr3_nt: TGCGCCAGCAGTGAGTCAAGGCTAGTAGCGTTCTCTGAGCAGTTCTTC

j_call: TRBJ1-5
clone_size: -
v_call: TRBV2
d_call: TRBD1
cdr3_aa: CASRQGTGTNQPQHF
cdr3_nt: TGTGCCAGCAGACAGGGGACGGGTACCAATCAGCCCCAGCATTTT

j_call: TRBJ2-3
clone_size: -
v_call: TRBV5-1
d_call: TRBD1
cdr3_aa: CASSEDRGSDTQYF
cdr3_nt: TGCGCCAGCAGCGAGGACAGGGGGTCAGATACGCAGTATTTT

j_call: TRBJ1-2
clone_size: -
v_call: TRBV6-5
d_call: -
cdr3_aa: CASSYSSGGEYGYTF
cdr3_nt: TGTGCCAGCAGTTACTCCTCCGGAGGGGAGTATGGCTACACCTTC

j_call: TRBJ1-4
clone_size: -
v_call: TRBV9
d_call: TRBD1
cdr3_aa: CASSLRTGGGELFF
cdr3_nt: TGTGCCAGCAGCCTCCGGACAGGGGGCGGCGAACTGTTTTTT

j_call: TRBJ2-3
clone_size: -
v_call: TRBV27
d_call: TRBD2
cdr3_aa: CASSLSRGRALVSTDTQYF
cdr3_nt: TGTGCCAGCAGTTTATCGCGCGGGAGGGCCCTCGTAAGCACAGATACGCAGTATTTT

j_call: TRBJ1-6
clone_size: -
v_call: TRBV30
d_call: -
cdr3_aa: CAWSEEYGTPLHF
cdr3_nt: TGTGCCTGGAGTGAGGAGTATGGAACACCCCTCCACTTT

j_call: TRBJ2-1
clone_size: -
v_call: TRBV7-9
d_call: -
cdr3_aa: CASSLAGTQYNEQFF
cdr3_nt: TGTGCCAGCAGCCTGGCCGGGACACAATACAATGAGCAGTTCTTC

j_call: TRBJ2-7
clone_size: -
v_call: TRBV4-3
d_call: TRBD2
cdr3_aa: CASSQEGRGTSGLYEQYF
cdr3_nt: TGCGCCAGCAGCCAAGAGGGCCGGGGGACTAGCGGGCTCTACGAGCAGTACTTC

j_call: TRBJ2-1
clone_size: -
v_call: TRBV12-3/TRBV12-4
d_call: -
cdr3_aa: CASSPRGGQFF
cdr3_nt: TGTGCCAGCAGTCCTAGGGGAGGGCAGTTCTTC

j_call: TRBJ2-2
clone_size: -
v_call: TRBV5-1
d_call: TRBD2
cdr3_aa: CASSWGGRRAGELFF
cdr3_nt: TGCGCCAGCAGCTGGGGCGGGAGAAGGGCCGGGGAGCTGTTTTTT

j_call: TRBJ2-5
clone_size: -
v_call: TRBV18
d_call: TRBD2
cdr3_aa: CASSPRRTSAETQYF
cdr3_nt: TGTGCCAGCTCACCACGGAGGACTAGCGCAGAGACCCAGTACTTC

j_call: TRBJ2-1
clone_size: once
v_call: TRBV19
d_call: -
cdr3_aa: CASSIFASSYNEQFF
cdr3_nt: TGTGCCAGTAGTATCTTCGCGAGCTCCTACAATGAGCAGTTCTTC

j_call: TRBJ2-7
clone_size: -
v_call: TRBV29-1
d_call: -
cdr3_aa: CSVALRSSYEQYF
cdr3_nt: TGCAGCGTCGCCCTAAGAAGCTCCTACGAGCAGTACTTC

j_call: TRBJ2-3
clone_size: -
v_call: TRBV11-3
d_call: TRBD2
cdr3_aa: CASSLGTSGRAGSDTQYF
cdr3_nt: TGTGCCAGCAGCTTGGGGACTAGCGGGAGGGCCGGGTCAGATACGCAGTATTTT

j_call: TRBJ2-1
clone_size: -
v_call: TRBV11-2
d_call: TRBD2
cdr3_aa: CASSLSGTNEQFF
cdr3_nt: TGTGCCAGCAGCCTTAGCGGGACCAATGAGCAGTTCTTC